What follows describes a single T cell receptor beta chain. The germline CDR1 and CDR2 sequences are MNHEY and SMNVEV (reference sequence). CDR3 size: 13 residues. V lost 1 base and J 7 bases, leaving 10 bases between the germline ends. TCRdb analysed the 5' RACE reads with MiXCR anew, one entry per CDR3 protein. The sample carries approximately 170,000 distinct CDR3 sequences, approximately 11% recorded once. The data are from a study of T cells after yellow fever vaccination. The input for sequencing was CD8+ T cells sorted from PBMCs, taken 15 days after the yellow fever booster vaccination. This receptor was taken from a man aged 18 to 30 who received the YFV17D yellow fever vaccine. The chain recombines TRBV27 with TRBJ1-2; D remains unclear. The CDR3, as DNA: TGTGCCAGCAGTTTATGGCCCCATCGTGGCTACACCTTC. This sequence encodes CASSLWPHRGYTF.